A selection of T cell receptor beta chains follows, all from one sample in a study of shared clonotypes between healthy human individuals. Method: immunoSEQ multiplex PCR; TCRdb's copy keeps in-frame clones and lacks some. The sample has some 1.5 million clones; more than 95% are singletons. Material for sequencing was naive CD4+ T cells sorted from blood. The receptors were gathered from a man in his thirties or forties in good health. CDR3s include the opening cysteine and the closing phenylalanine or tryptophan. Each record gives: D gene, J gene, V gene, clone size, CDR3 DNA, CDR3 protein. The D gene is left open where the match is weak. Clone size is shown for a subset of rows, as once, few, many or a class of expanded clone.

>TRBD2|TRBJ2-1|TRBV7-6|.
TGTGCCAGCAGCCCAGTTCCTGGGCGGGGGGAACAGTTCTTC
CASSPVPGRGEQFF
>.|TRBJ1-5|TRBV28|.
TGTGCCAGCAGCGCCGCGGGGCAGCCCCAGCATTTT
CASSAAGQPQHF
>TRBD2|TRBJ2-7|TRBV30|.
TGTGCCTGGAGCGGGACTACCGCCTCCTACGAGCAGTACTTC
CAWSGTTASYEQYF
>TRBD2|TRBJ2-7|TRBV6-5|.
TGTGCCAGCAGTTCCCCTGGACCCGGGACTAGTAAGCAGTACTTC
CASSSPGPGTSKQYF
>.|TRBJ2-1|TRBV7-9|.
TGTGCCAGCAGCTCCTCGGACCAATACAATGAGCAGTTCTTC
CASSSSDQYNEQFF
>TRBD2|TRBJ2-1|TRBV10-1|.
TGCGCCAGCAGTGGCGGGAGGGCCGGGAATGAGCAGTTCTTC
CASSGGRAGNEQFF
>TRBD2|TRBJ2-1|TRBV5-1|.
TGCGCCAGCAGCGTCGGGCTGGCTAGCGGGAGTTCTGAGCAGTTCTTC
CASSVGLASGSSEQFF
>.|TRBJ2-7|TRBV6-5|few
TGTGCCAGCAGTTACTCCCGGAACGGCGAGGGGGAGCAGTACTTC
CASSYSRNGEGEQYF
>TRBD2|TRBJ2-1|TRBV4-1|.
TGCGCCAGCAGCCCCTGGGCCGCTAGCGGTAACAATGAGCAGTTCTTC
CASSPWAASGNNEQFF
>.|TRBJ2-7|TRBV11-2|few
TGTGCCAGCAGCTTAGTGGCCAGAGACGAGCAGTACTTC
CASSLVARDEQYF
>TRBD1|TRBJ2-1|TRBV6-5|.
TGTGCCAGCAGGGGACAGGGGGTTTCGAATGAGCAGTTCTTC
CASRGQGVSNEQFF
>.|TRBJ2-3|TRBV18|.
TGTGCCAGCTCACCGGCGGCCTTCTTCGACAGCACAGATACGCAGTATTTT
CASSPAAFFDSTDTQYF
>.|TRBJ2-5|TRBV19|.
TGTGCCAGTAGTCTTTCAGTCCAAGAGACCCAGTACTTC
CASSLSVQETQYF
>TRBD2|TRBJ2-1|TRBV7-3|.
TGTGCCAGCAGCCCTCAAAGCGGGAGGGCCCTCAATGAGCAGTTCTTC
CASSPQSGRALNEQFF
>.|TRBJ1-4|TRBV6-1|few
TGTGCCAGCAGTGGGGAGGCTAATGAAAAACTGTTTTTT
CASSGEANEKLFF
>.|TRBJ2-1|TRBV9|.
TGTGCCAGCAGCGTCCGGACCAACAATGAGCAGTTCTTC
CASSVRTNNEQFF
>TRBD1|TRBJ2-1|TRBV9|.
TGTGCCAGCAGCGTTTTGCCCGGGACAGAATACAATGAGCAGTTCTTC
CASSVLPGTEYNEQFF
>.|TRBJ2-3|TRBV10-1|once
TGCGCCAGCAGTGGTTACAGGGAAAGGACAGATACGCAGTATTTT
CASSGYRERTDTQYF
>.|TRBJ2-1|TRBV7-2|.
TGTGCCAGCAGCCGACGCACAGGCTACAATGAGCAGTTCTTC
CASSRRTGYNEQFF
>TRBD1|TRBJ1-2|TRBV7-2|.
TGTGCCAGCAGCTTACGGAGACCACAGGGGAAGGGTGGCTACACCTTC
CASSLRRPQGKGGYTF
>TRBD1|TRBJ1-3|TRBV7-9|.
TGTGCCAGCAGCTTGATCGGGAAGGGGGCGGACACCATATATTTT
CASSLIGKGADTIYF
>.|TRBJ2-2|TRBV5-4|.
TGTGCCAGCCAGGCACCCCATGGGGCCGGGGAGCTGTTTTTT
CASQAPHGAGELFF